This T cell receptor (beta chain) emerged from a study of T cells after yellow fever vaccination. This clonotype came up a few times. After removal of 4 bases from V and 1 base from J, the junction contained 3 bases not matched to a gene. This CDR3 spans 14 amino acids. Germline V lookup: CDR1 SGHRS, CDR2 YFSETQ. TCRdb re-called the 5' RACE reads with MiXCR, one entry per CDR3 protein. The sample has about 50,000 distinct CDR3 sequences, approximately 7% seen once. V is TRBV5-1 and J is TRBJ2-3; 7 positions agree with TRBD2. The starting material was CD8+ T cells sorted from PBMCs, obtained on the day of the first yellow fever vaccination. The source of this sequence is a man aged 18 to 35 who received the YFV17D yellow fever vaccine. The CDR3 sequence is CASSRRGGTDTQYF. The CDR3 DNA reads as TGCGCCAGCAGCCGACGGGGGGGCACAGATACGCAGTATTTT. Using reference TRBV5-1 and TRBJ2-3 for the parts outside the CDR3, the full variable domain is KAGVTQTPRYLIKTRGQQVTLSCSPISGHRSVSWYQQTPGQGLQFLFEYFSETQRNKGNFPGRFSGRQFSNSRSEMNVSTLELGDSALYLCASSRRGGTDTQYFGPGTRLTVL.